Listed below are T cell receptor beta chains from one sample, sequenced in a study of Graves' ophthalmopathy and Graves' hyperthyroidism. One entry per CDR3 protein, called by TCRdb with MiXCR from the multiplex PCR reads. The sample yields about 25,000 distinct CDR3 sequences, 48% seen once. The sample consisted of peripheral blood. The receptors come from an adult woman with stable Graves' hyperthyroidism. Both conserved end residues are part of each CDR3. D genes are given only for firm matches. Clone size, where shown, is once, few, many, or a class for clones that have expanded.

d_gene	v_gene	abundance	len	j_gene	CDR3aa	CDR3nt
TRBD2	TRBV19	many	17	TRBJ2-3	CASSMGLAGSSTDTQYF	TGTGCCAGTAGTATGGGACTAGCGGGATCTAGCACAGATACGCAGTATTTT
.	TRBV7-6	.	11	TRBJ1-6	CASSPQGTLHF	TGTGCCAGCAGCCCACAAGGCACCCTCCACTTT
.	TRBV6-1	.	11	TRBJ2-3	CANRAGDTQYF	TGTGCCAACAGAGCGGGTGATACGCAGTATTTT
TRBD1	TRBV2	.	17	TRBJ2-4	CASSPAGQGFAKNIQYF	TGTGCCAGCAGTCCCGCCGGACAGGGCTTCGCCAAAAACATTCAGTACTTC
.	TRBV7-9	medium-sized	14	TRBJ2-1	CASSPFGGDNEQFF	TGTGCCAGCAGCCCTTTTGGGGGTGACAATGAGCAGTTCTTC
.	TRBV6-5	.	14	TRBJ2-7	CASNKQGQHYEQYF	TGTGCCAGCAATAAACAGGGACAACACTACGAGCAGTACTTC
.	TRBV5-1	many	17	TRBJ1-6	CASSLVGASSYNSPLHF	TGCGCCAGCAGCTTGGTAGGGGCTAGCTCCTATAATTCACCCCTCCACTTT
TRBD1	TRBV20-1	.	12	TRBJ2-7	CSARTGIYEQYF	TGCAGTGCTAGGACAGGGATCTACGAGCAGTACTTC
TRBD1	TRBV11-2	many	15	TRBJ2-2	CASSHRGENTGELFF	TGTGCCAGCAGCCACAGGGGTGAGAACACCGGGGAGCTGTTTTTT
TRBD1	TRBV12-3/TRBV12-4	.	16	TRBJ1-1	CASSLGQGAMNTEAFF	TGTGCCAGCAGCCTGGGACAGGGGGCGATGAACACTGAAGCTTTCTTT
.	TRBV12-3/TRBV12-4	many	15	TRBJ1-1	CASSFSDLTGKAVFF	TGTGCCAGCAGTTTTTCCGACCTGACGGGTAAGGCGGTTTTCTTT
.	TRBV5-5	.	15	TRBJ1-2	CASKNWGLAGHGYTF	TGTGCCAGCAAAAACTGGGGACTAGCGGGACATGGCTACACCTTC
.	TRBV20-1	.	15	TRBJ1-6	CSAADRLSGNSPLHF	TGCAGTGCAGCTGACAGGTTATCGGGGAATTCACCCCTCCACTTT
.	TRBV7-8	medium-sized	15	TRBJ2-3	CASSLIPTSTDTQYF	TGTGCCAGCAGCTTAATACCCACTAGCACAGATACGCAGTATTTT
.	TRBV5-1	.	14	TRBJ1-3	CASSLGNSGNTIYF	TGCGCCAGCAGCTTGGGTAACTCTGGAAACACCATATATTTT
TRBD1	TRBV20-1	.	17	TRBJ1-2	CSARAYDRDPLVYGYTF	TGCAGTGCTAGGGCCTATGACAGGGACCCTTTAGTCTATGGCTACACCTTC
TRBD1	TRBV7-9	.	17	TRBJ2-1	CASSSLPGQGSYNEQFF	TGTGCCAGCAGCTCCCTCCCGGGACAGGGATCCTACAATGAGCAGTTCTTC
TRBD1	TRBV20-1	medium-sized	13	TRBJ1-6	CSAQDRVNSPLHF	TGCAGTGCTCAAGACAGGGTGAATTCACCCCTCCACTTT
TRBD1	TRBV11-2	.	15	TRBJ1-4	CASSSSGTGLEGLFF	TGTGCCAGCAGCTCTTCCGGGACAGGGTTAGAAGGACTGTTTTTT
.	TRBV11-3	many	14	TRBJ2-2	CASSFNRVAGELFF	TGTGCCAGCAGCTTTAACAGGGTGGCCGGGGAGCTGTTTTTT
.	TRBV5-5	many	15	TRBJ2-1	CASSPELSSYNEQFF	TGTGCCAGCAGCCCCGAACTGAGCTCCTACAATGAGCAGTTCTTC
.	TRBV7-6	.	12	TRBJ2-7	CASSLYAYEQYF	TGTGCCAGCAGCTTATACGCCTACGAGCAGTACTTC